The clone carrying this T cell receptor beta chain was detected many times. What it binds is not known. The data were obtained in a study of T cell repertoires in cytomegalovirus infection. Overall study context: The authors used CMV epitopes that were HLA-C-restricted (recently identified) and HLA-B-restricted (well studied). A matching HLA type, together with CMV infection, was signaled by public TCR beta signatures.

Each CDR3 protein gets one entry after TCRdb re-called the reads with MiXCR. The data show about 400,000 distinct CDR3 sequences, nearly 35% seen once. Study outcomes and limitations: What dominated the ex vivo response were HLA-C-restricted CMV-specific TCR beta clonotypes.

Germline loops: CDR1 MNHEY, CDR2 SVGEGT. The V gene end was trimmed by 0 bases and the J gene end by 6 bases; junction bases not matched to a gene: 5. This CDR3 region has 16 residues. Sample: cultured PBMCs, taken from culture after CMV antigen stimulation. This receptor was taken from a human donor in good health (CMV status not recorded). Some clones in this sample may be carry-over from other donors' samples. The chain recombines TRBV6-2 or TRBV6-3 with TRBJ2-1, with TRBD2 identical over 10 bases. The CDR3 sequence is CASSYSLGLATNEQFF. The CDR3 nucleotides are TGTGCCAGCAGTTACTCGTTGGGACTAGCGACCAATGAGCAGTTCTTC.